This is a list of T cell receptor beta chains from one sample in a study of identical twins. From the 5' RACE reads, TCRdb called clonotypes with MiXCR, one entry per CDR3 protein. The sample comprises some 230,000 distinct CDR3 sequences, approximately 5.9% of which are singletons, and just over 14% rests with the top ten. These same records also appear under a second study, on T cells expressing NK-cell markers.

The sequenced sample was CD8+ T cells sorted from blood. The origin of the receptors is a woman under 30 in good health. CDR3s include the opening cysteine and the closing phenylalanine or tryptophan. Fields, in order: V gene, J gene, D gene, clone size, CDR3 DNA, CDR3 protein. The D gene is left open where the match is weak. A row's size may be missing; if present it is once, few, many or a size class.

>TRBV6-5|TRBJ2-7|-|-
TGTGCCAGCAGTTACTCCCCAGGGAACATTTACTACGAGCAGTACTTC
CASSYSPGNIYYEQYF
>TRBV2|TRBJ2-5|TRBD2|-
TGTGCCAGCGGACTCGGGACTAGCGGTATTCAAGAGACCCAGTACTTC
CASGLGTSGIQETQYF
>TRBV9|TRBJ1-4|-|-
TGTGCCAGCAGCGCCACCGGGACCCTCTCTAATGAAAAACTGTTTTTT
CASSATGTLSNEKLFF
>TRBV11-2|TRBJ2-1|-|few
TGTGCCAGCAGTATCGGAGACTACAATGAGCAGTTCTTC
CASSIGDYNEQFF
>TRBV12-3/TRBV12-4|TRBJ1-1|-|many
TGTGCCAGCAGGTTGGTGCTGAGTACTGAAGCTTTCTTT
CASRLVLSTEAFF
>TRBV27|TRBJ1-1|-|few
TGTGCCAGCAGAACTCACAGGGTAGGGACTGAAGCTTTCTTT
CASRTHRVGTEAFF
>TRBV5-6|TRBJ2-7|-|many
TGTGCCAGCAGCTTGATGGGTGAGCAGTACTTC
CASSLMGEQYF
>TRBV25-1|TRBJ1-1|-|-
TGTGCCAGCAGTGACGTACCCTCACTTGAAGCTTTCTTT
CASSDVPSLEAFF
>TRBV7-2|TRBJ2-1|-|few
TGTGCCAGCAGCCCACCGGCCTCGGGCATAGGTGAGCAGTTCTTC
CASSPPASGIGEQFF
>TRBV2|TRBJ2-1|TRBD2|-
TGTGCCAGCAGTGTGAATAGCGGGGGATTCAATGAGCAGTTCTTC
CASSVNSGGFNEQFF
>TRBV20-1|TRBJ2-1|TRBD2|-
TGCAGTGCGCGGCCGGGACTAGCTTTGTATGAGCAGTTCTTC
CSARPGLALYEQFF
>TRBV11-2|TRBJ2-1|-|-
TGTGCCAGCAGCTCCCGCGGATTCACCATCTACAATGAGCAGTTCTTC
CASSSRGFTIYNEQFF
>TRBV5-1|TRBJ1-1|-|few
TGCGCCAGCAGCTCTAATGTAGGGGCTTTCTTT
CASSSNVGAFF
>TRBV12-3/TRBV12-4|TRBJ2-1|-|many
TGTGCCATCACGCTACCCGGAGGACGTTACAATGAGCAGTTCTTC
CAITLPGGRYNEQFF
>TRBV11-3|TRBJ2-1|-|once
TGTGCCAGCAGGGCATCGACGCCTGAGCAGTTCTTC
CASRASTPEQFF
>TRBV11-2|TRBJ2-7|TRBD1|few
TGTGCCAGCAGGGGGACAGGGGCCTACGAGCAGTACTTC
CASRGTGAYEQYF
>TRBV9|TRBJ1-6|-|few
TGTGCCAGCGGTATGTTCTCGCCAATACTTTCACCCCTCCACTTT
CASGMFSPILSPLHF
>TRBV7-6|TRBJ2-1|TRBD2|-
TGTGCCAGCAGCTTAACCCTAGCGGGCTACAATGAGCAGTTCTTC
CASSLTLAGYNEQFF
>TRBV7-7|TRBJ2-1|TRBD2|many
TGTGCCAGCAGCCCACTAGCGGGACACAATGAGCAGTTCTTC
CASSPLAGHNEQFF
>TRBV7-9|TRBJ2-5|TRBD2|many
TGTGCCAGCAGCTTACCGACTAGCGGGCTCCTCCAAGAGACCCAGTACTTC
CASSLPTSGLLQETQYF
>TRBV12-3/TRBV12-4|TRBJ2-7|TRBD2|few
TGTGCCAGTAGGGGGACTAGAGGGCCCGAGCAGTACTTC
CASRGTRGPEQYF
>TRBV5-1|TRBJ2-7|-|many
TGCGCCAGCAGCTTGGTTTCCGGGTACGAGCAGTACTTC
CASSLVSGYEQYF
>TRBV20-1|TRBJ1-1|-|few
TGCAGTGCCGAGGCGGCTATGAACACTGAAGCTTTCTTT
CSAEAAMNTEAFF
>TRBV29-1|TRBJ2-5|-|many
TGCAGCGTTGAAGGGGGCAGCCAAGAGACCCAGTACTTC
CSVEGGSQETQYF
>TRBV15|TRBJ2-7|-|many
TGTGCCACCAGCAGAGATTGGACAGTTCCCTACGAGCAGTACTTC
CATSRDWTVPYEQYF
>TRBV6-5|TRBJ2-7|TRBD1|-
TGTGCCAGCAGTTACGGACAGGATGGGTACGAGCAGTACTTC
CASSYGQDGYEQYF
>TRBV14|TRBJ2-5|-|few
TGTGCCAGCAGCCAAGAGGGGTTTTTCGGGGCCTATTTATCGGAGACCCAGTACTTC
CASSQEGFFGAYLSETQYF
>TRBV20-1|TRBJ2-7|-|many
TGCAGTGCTAGGTCACAGGGGAGGTACGAGCAGTACTTC
CSARSQGRYEQYF
>TRBV5-1|TRBJ2-3|-|-
TGCGCCAGCAGCTTGTATGGACAAGGCACAGATACGCAGTATTTT
CASSLYGQGTDTQYF
>TRBV9|TRBJ2-1|-|few
TGTGCCAGCAGCGTAGCGACTATCGGGAATGAGCAGTTCTTC
CASSVATIGNEQFF
>TRBV7-9|TRBJ1-4|-|few
TGTGCCAGCAGCTTACTCAACGACGGGGGGACTAATGAAAAACTGTTTTTT
CASSLLNDGGTNEKLFF
>TRBV11-2|TRBJ1-5|TRBD1|many
TGTGCCAGCAGCTTAGGGGACAGTCCCAATCAGCCCCAGCATTTT
CASSLGDSPNQPQHF
>TRBV4-1|TRBJ2-7|-|few
TGCGCCAGCAGCCAGACCTCGACCCTGAGCCCCTACGAGCAGTACTTC
CASSQTSTLSPYEQYF
>TRBV27|TRBJ2-1|-|many
TGTGCCAGCAGTTTGTTCCGCAGAAATGAGCAGTTCTTC
CASSLFRRNEQFF
>TRBV7-9|TRBJ2-6|-|many
TGTGCCAGCAGCTGGACGGAGACTGGGGCCAACGTCCTGACTTTC
CASSWTETGANVLTF
>TRBV5-1|TRBJ2-7|TRBD1|many
TGCGCCAGCAGTATCAGGACAGGGGAGGACGAGCAGTACTTC
CASSIRTGEDEQYF
>TRBV6-2/TRBV6-3|TRBJ1-6|TRBD1|-
TGTGCCAGCAGTTGGACAGGACGAAATTCACCCCTCCACTTT
CASSWTGRNSPLHF
>TRBV5-1|TRBJ1-2|-|-
TGCGCCAGCAGCTTGGTGCTAGACGACGACTATGGCTACACCTTC
CASSLVLDDDYGYTF
>TRBV4-2|TRBJ1-2|-|few
TGTGCCAGCAGCCAAGATCCGGGGTATGGCTACACCTTC
CASSQDPGYGYTF
>TRBV7-3|TRBJ2-3|-|-
TGTGCCAGCAGCTTGGGGGACACAGATACGCAGTATTTT
CASSLGDTDTQYF
>TRBV2|TRBJ2-5|TRBD1|many
TGTGCCAGCAGTGGACCCGGGACAGATCGGTACTTC
CASSGPGTDRYF
>TRBV27|TRBJ2-7|-|-
TGTGCCAGCAGTTTATCTGTCGGAGACTACGAGCAGAACTTC
CASSLSVGDYEQNF
>TRBV14|TRBJ2-1|TRBD2|many
TGTGCCAGCAGCTTACCTAGCGGGTATTCCTACAATGAGCAGTTCTTC
CASSLPSGYSYNEQFF
>TRBV5-1|TRBJ2-6|-|many
TGCGCCACCACCCAGGGGTCTGGGGCCAACGTCCTGACTTTC
CATTQGSGANVLTF
>TRBV5-6|TRBJ2-1|-|-
TGTGCCAGGAGCTCCGGACCCCTCAATGAGCAGTTCTTC
CARSSGPLNEQFF
>TRBV5-1|TRBJ2-7|-|-
TGCGCCAGCAGCCCCCCGTCCCACGAGCAGTACTTC
CASSPPSHEQYF
>TRBV10-3|TRBJ2-7|-|many
TGTGCCATCAGTGACCTTACTAGCTACGAGCAGTACTTC
CAISDLTSYEQYF
>TRBV14|TRBJ1-6|-|few
TGTGCCAGCAGCCAGTGGGGGGGATCACCCCTCCACTTT
CASSQWGGSPLHF
>TRBV7-9|TRBJ2-7|TRBD2|many
TGTGCCAGCAGCTTAGCAAGCGGGAGGGCCACCGAGCAGTACTTC
CASSLASGRATEQYF
>TRBV10-3|TRBJ2-1|TRBD2|many
TGTGCCATCAGTCCGCCAGCGGGAGGCGAGCAGTTCTTC
CAISPPAGGEQFF
>TRBV5-1|TRBJ2-1|TRBD2|-
TGCGCCAGCAGCGCACTAACTAGCGGGAAGGAAAATGAGCAGTTCTTC
CASSALTSGKENEQFF
>TRBV14|TRBJ2-7|TRBD1|few
TGTGCCAGCAGCAACACGGACAGGGGAATTCATGAGCAGTACTTC
CASSNTDRGIHEQYF
>TRBV7-8|TRBJ1-2|-|few
TGTGCCAGCAGCTTTAACAGGGAGCATGGCTACACCTTC
CASSFNREHGYTF